These 30 T cell receptor beta chains were all obtained from the same sample, sequenced in a study of blood T cell repertoires in COVID-19. Here immunoSEQ multiplex PCR was the method, and the copy in TCRdb shows in-frame clones only, minus some. The repertoire holds about 140,000 clones, with more than 75% as singletons. Sequenced: PBMCs or T cells enriched from blood (not recorded which). These receptors came from a man aged 55 to 70 who had recovered from COVID-19.

The rearrangement links TRBV6-5 to TRBJ1-5, with D maybe TRBD1 (5 bases). From germline, CDR1 is MNHEY and CDR2 SVGAGI. Deletions cut 5 bases from V and 0 bases from J, with 8 bases between. The length of the CDR3 is 14 residues. In DNA form, the CDR3 reads TGTGCCAGCAGTAGGGGTTATAGCAATCAGCCCCAGCATTTT. Translated: CASSRGYSNQPQHF.

This chain links TRBV2 with TRBJ1-5, with D maybe TRBD1 (6 bases). The germline gives CDR1 SNHLY, CDR2 FYNNEI. V shed 4 bases and J shed 0 bases, with 10 bases lying between them. This CDR3 has 15 amino acids. The CDR3 here is CASSAQGTSNQPQHF. The CDR3 region has the DNA TGTGCCAGCAGTGCACAGGGAACTAGCAATCAGCCCCAGCATTTT.

Here the CDR3 DNA reads TGTGCCAGCAGCCCACAGGGGGCTGGGAATTCACCCCTCCACTTT. Its translation is CASSPQGAGNSPLHF. The J gene is TRBJ1-6, the V gene TRBV2, with TRBD1 identical over 9 bases. The CDR3 is 15 amino acids. The germline CDR1 and CDR2 sequences are SNHLY and FYNNEI. J was trimmed by 7 bases and V by 6 bases; bases with no gene match: 7. The full variable domain, completed using reference TRBV2 and TRBJ1-6, is EPEVTQTPSHQVTQMGQEVILRCVPISNHLYFYWYRQILGQKVEFLVSFYNNEISEKSEIFDDQFSVERPDGSNFTLKIRSTKLEDSAMYFCASSPQGAGNSPLHFGNGTRLTVT.

The V and J genes are TRBV7-9 and TRBJ2-7; D gene unclear. The CDR3 totals 16 residues. The germline gives CDR1 SEHNR, CDR2 FQNEAQ (reference sequence). V shed 1 base and J shed 5 bases, with 18 bases lying between them. CDR3 bases: TGTGCCAGCAGCTTAGTCGTCGAGGTGTTATTGAACGAGCAGTACTTC. It codes for CASSLVVEVLLNEQYF.

The chain is built from TRBV6-6 and TRBJ1-5, with D maybe TRBD1 (5 bases). CDR3 length equals 14 residues. CDR1 is MNHNY and CDR2 is SVGAGI in the germline V gene (reference sequence). V was pared by 2 bases and J by 9 bases, with 14 bases between. The CDR3 DNA follows: TGTGCCAGCAGTTACGGGGCTGGAAACGGGCCCCAGCATTTT. Translating gives CASSYGAGNGPQHF.

A few counts support this clone. The chain joins TRBV6-6 to TRBJ1-1; D is unclear. Germline V gene data show CDR1 as MNHNY and CDR2 as SVGAGI (reference sequence). This CDR3 contains 13 residues. The germline V and J ends were trimmed by 2 bases and 6 bases, with 10 bases remaining between them. The DNA for the CDR3 is TGTGCCAGCAGTTACGGGCGACACGCTGAAGCTTTCTTT. Amino acids: CASSYGRHAEAFF.

The chain combines TRBV18 with TRBJ2-1; 9 nucleotides align to TRBD2. This CDR3 has 19 amino acids. V shed 1 base, J shed 0 bases, and the junction held 10 bases outside the gene matches. Germline lookup yields CDR1 KGHSH and CDR2 LQKENI. CDR3 in amino acids: CASSPRAGGPLGSYNEQFF. CDR3 DNA sequence: TGTGCCAGCTCACCACGGGCGGGAGGGCCTCTGGGCTCCTACAATGAGCAGTTCTTC.

This chain joins TRBV29-1 and TRBJ2-7; unclear D gene. Germline-derived CDR1 and CDR2 are SQVTM and ANQGSEA. The V and J ends lost 3 bases and 7 bases respectively, with 13 bases between them. CDR3 length: 12 residues. This CDR3 is CSVDGPVGEQYF. CDR3 bases: TGCAGCGTTGATGGGCCGGTTGGAGAGCAGTACTTC.

V gene TRBV19 combines with J gene TRBJ2-2; D may be TRBD2 (6 bases). V was trimmed by 5 bases and J by 7 bases, leaving 11 bases between them. Germline lookup yields CDR1 LNHDA and CDR2 SQIVND (reference sequence). This CDR3 comprises 13 residues. The CDR3 loop reads CASSLLASGELFF. In DNA form, the CDR3 reads TGTGCCAGTAGTCTACTAGCAAGCGGGGAGCTGTTTTTT.

This sequence joins TRBV9 and TRBJ2-2, with TRBD2 matching 11 bases. The CDR3 covers 16 residues. Germline assignment: CDR1 SGDLS and CDR2 YYNGEE. Trimming took 4 bases from V and 7 from J; bases not matched to a gene: 9. CDR3 residues: CASSSRLAGRVGELFF. The CDR3 nucleotides are TGTGCCAGCAGCTCTCGACTAGCGGGAAGGGTCGGGGAGCTGTTTTTT.

The chain combines TRBV3-1 (or the pseudogene TRBV3-2) with TRBJ2-5; 12 nucleotides line up with TRBD2. The CDR3 consists of 15 residues. Trimming removed 3 bases from V and 5 bases from J; junction bases left unmatched: 4. Germline loops: CDR1 LGHDT, CDR2 YNNKEL (reference sequence). CDR3 protein: CASSQLAGGEETQYF. CDR3 nucleotides: TGTGCCAGCAGCCAGCTAGCGGGAGGGGAGGAGACCCAGTACTTC.

This chain uses TRBV10-3 with TRBJ1-6, with unresolved D. The CDR3 runs to 12 residues. CDR1 is ENHRY and CDR2 is SYGVKD in the germline V gene. The V gene lost 3 bases and the J gene lost 8 bases, with 5 bases spanning the gap. CDR3 loop: CAISDLDSPLHF. The CDR3 DNA follows: TGTGCCATCAGTGACCTTGATTCACCCCTCCACTTT.

This chain joins TRBV5-1 and TRBJ2-3, with 10 bases lining up with TRBD1. This CDR3 comprises 16 residues. CDR1 is SGHRS, CDR2 YFSETQ, per germline. Trimming took 7 bases from V and 4 from J; bases not matched to a gene: 12. This chain's CDR3 is CASRGPGQGLADTQYF. The CDR3 bases are TGCGCCAGCCGAGGTCCGGGACAGGGGTTGGCAGATACGCAGTATTTT. The full variable domain, completed using reference TRBV5-1 and TRBJ2-3, is KAGVTQTPRYLIKTRGQQVTLSCSPISGHRSVSWYQQTPGQGLQFLFEYFSETQRNKGNFPGRFSGRQFSNSRSEMNVSTLELGDSALYLCASRGPGQGLADTQYFGPGTRLTVL.

The rearrangement uses TRBV12-3 or TRBV12-4 and TRBJ1-6, with a weak D call TRBD1 (5 bases). The CDR3 has 13 amino acids. V lost 3 bases to trimming and J lost 9 bases, with 9 bases between them. The CDR3 bases are TGTGCCAGCAGTTTCGGAACAGGTTCACCCCTCCACTTT. Protein sequence: CASSFGTGSPLHF.

The chain combines TRBV3-1 (or the pseudogene TRBV3-2) with TRBJ2-7; tentatively, D is TRBD2 (5 bases). V was shortened by 1 base and J by 2 bases, with 9 bases between the two germline ends. This CDR3 has 14 residues. In germline, CDR1 is LGHDT, CDR2 YNNKEL (reference sequence). The CDR3 nucleotides read TGTGCCAGCAGCCAAGCAGTCGGGACCTACGAGCAGTACTTC. Amino acids: CASSQAVGTYEQYF.

The chain recombines TRBV5-1 with TRBJ2-7; possible D gene TRBD1, 6 bases. Germline V gene lookup returns CDR1 SGHRS and CDR2 YFSETQ. Trimming pared 3 bases from V and 10 bases from J, leaving 23 bases between. This CDR3 comprises 15 residues. The CDR3 is CASSSHYRDTLEQYF. The CDR3 DNA follows: TGCGCCAGCAGCTCCCACTACCGGGACACCCTAGAACAGTACTTC.

V usage is TRBV11-2 and J usage is TRBJ2-5; D possibly corresponds to TRBD2 (5 bases). Germline V CDR1 and CDR2: SGHAT, FQNNGV. Trimming cost V 4 bases and J 5 bases, with 11 bases left between them. This CDR3 region has 13 residues. CDR3 residues: CASSSARRETQYF. CDR3 nucleotides: TGTGCCAGCAGCTCGGCTCGGAGGGAGACCCAGTACTTC.

The chain carries TRBV2 and TRBJ1-2; TRBD1 might be the D (6 bases). Germline-derived CDR1 and CDR2 are SNHLY and FYNNEI. This CDR3 spans 15 amino acids. V dropped 10 bases and J dropped 5 bases, with 23 bases sitting between them. The CDR3 sequence: CATQGGALRGYGYTF. CDR3 DNA: TGTGCCACCCAAGGGGGGGCCCTTCGGGGGTATGGCTACACCTTC.

The rearrangement joins TRBV5-1 to TRBJ1-4; 10 bases agree with TRBD1. CDR1 is SGHRS and CDR2 is YFSETQ in the germline V gene. J lost 7 bases, V lost 4 bases, and 4 bases had no gene match. The CDR3 is 14 amino acids. The CDR3 loop reads CASSRQGATEKLFF. In DNA, the CDR3 is TGCGCCAGCAGCCGACAGGGGGCAACTGAAAAACTGTTTTTT.

V gene TRBV28 combines with J gene TRBJ2-7; no definite D call. V dropped 10 bases and J dropped 0 bases, with 10 bases sitting between them. Germline V gene lookup returns CDR1 MDHEN and CDR2 SYDVKM. The CDR3 consists of 12 residues. The CDR3 is CATDSSSYEQYF. The CDR3 DNA reads TGTGCCACCGACTCCAGCTCCTACGAGCAGTACTTC.

This rearrangement joins TRBV24-1 to TRBJ1-2; weak D call: TRBD1 (5 bases). The CDR3 consists of 14 residues. In germline, CDR1 is KGHDR, CDR2 SFDVKD. Between the trimmed V and J ends, which lost 2 bases and 2 bases, there was a span of 8 bases. The CDR3 region has the DNA TGTGCCACCAGTGATTATCACAGGAACTATGGCTACACCTTC. It encodes CATSDYHRNYGYTF.

This chain links TRBV2 with TRBJ1-5; D remains ambiguous. The V and J ends lost 8 bases and 0 bases respectively, with 8 bases between them. Germline CDR1 is SNHLY and CDR2 is FYNNEI. This CDR3 comprises 13 residues. CDR3 amino acids: CASVYYSNQPQHF. CDR3 in DNA: TGTGCCAGCGTTTATTATAGCAATCAGCCCCAGCATTTT.

This clone occurred once. The chain couples TRBV29-1 to TRBJ2-7; the match to TRBD2 covers 16 bases. The CDR3 loop spans 15 amino acids. In germline, CDR1 is SQVTM, CDR2 ANQGSEA. The V segment lost 6 bases and the J segment 2 bases; nucleotides outside the gene matches: 4. CDR3 amino acids: CSVGLAGGPPYEQYF. The CDR3 DNA sequence: TGCAGCGTGGGACTAGCGGGAGGGCCCCCCTACGAGCAGTACTTC.

As DNA, the CDR3 is TGTGCCAGCAGTTTATTGGGGGGGGGCCGACACAATGAGCAGTTCTTC. Translating it yields CASSLLGGGRHNEQFF. The chain is built from TRBV28 and TRBJ2-1; possible D gene TRBD2, 7 bases. Germline CDR1 is MDHEN and CDR2 is SYDVKM. Between the trimmed V and J ends, which lost 1 base and 5 bases, there was a span of 15 bases. This CDR3 is built from 16 residues.

The CDR3 loop is CASSLSGRNNEQFF. CDR3 DNA sequence: TGTGCCAGCAGTCTTAGCGGGAGGAACAATGAGCAGTTCTTC. The rearrangement links TRBV2 to TRBJ2-1; 10 nucleotides match TRBD2. In germline, CDR1 is SNHLY, CDR2 FYNNEI. V trimming: 5 bases; J trimming: 5 bases; junction bases outside the gene matches: 3. The CDR3 is made up of 14 amino acids.

The chain carries TRBV10-2 and TRBJ1-2, with D maybe TRBD1 (5 bases). Germline V gene data show CDR1 as WSHSY and CDR2 as SAAADI. This CDR3 contains 13 residues. V shed 7 bases and J shed 0 bases, with 9 bases lying between them. The CDR3 sequence is CASKKTANYGYTF. The CDR3 coding sequence is TGCGCCAGCAAAAAGACAGCTAACTATGGCTACACCTTC.

This rearrangement joins TRBV19 to TRBJ2-7, with D perhaps TRBD1 (6 bases). This CDR3 has 14 amino acids. The germline V gene encodes CDR1 LNHDA and CDR2 SQIVND (reference sequence). V lost 5 bases and J 2 bases, leaving 13 bases between the germline ends. The CDR3 nucleotides are TGTGCCAGTAGTCTACAGGGTCCGACCTACGAGCAGTACTTC. Its translation: CASSLQGPTYEQYF.

J is TRBJ2-5 and V is TRBV3-1 (or the pseudogene TRBV3-2); the match to TRBD1 covers 11 bases. This CDR3 contains 15 residues. Germline V gives CDR1 LGHDT, CDR2 YNNKEL (reference sequence). V gave up 2 bases and J gave up 3 bases; unmatched junction bases: 2. This CDR3 reads CASSQRTGGKETQYF. CDR3 nucleotides: TGTGCCAGCAGCCAACGGACAGGGGGCAAAGAGACCCAGTACTTC.

This chain connects TRBV10-3 to TRBJ1-4; D is perhaps TRBD1 (5 bases). Between the trimmed V and J ends, which lost 6 bases and 8 bases, there was a span of 10 bases. The CDR3 loop spans 12 amino acids. Germline-derived CDR1 and CDR2 are ENHRY and SYGVKD. The CDR3 sequence is CAIRGPEEKLFF. CDR3 coding DNA: TGTGCCATCAGGGGGCCTGAAGAAAAACTGTTTTTT.

The chain couples TRBV2 to TRBJ1-5; D might be TRBD1 (5 bases). Germline V gives CDR1 SNHLY, CDR2 FYNNEI. V shed 2 bases and J shed 1 base, with 9 bases lying between them. The CDR3 is 15 residues long. This CDR3 is CASSEKGLSNQPQHF. In DNA form, the CDR3 reads TGTGCCAGCAGTGAAAAGGGGCTCAGCAATCAGCCCCAGCATTTT.